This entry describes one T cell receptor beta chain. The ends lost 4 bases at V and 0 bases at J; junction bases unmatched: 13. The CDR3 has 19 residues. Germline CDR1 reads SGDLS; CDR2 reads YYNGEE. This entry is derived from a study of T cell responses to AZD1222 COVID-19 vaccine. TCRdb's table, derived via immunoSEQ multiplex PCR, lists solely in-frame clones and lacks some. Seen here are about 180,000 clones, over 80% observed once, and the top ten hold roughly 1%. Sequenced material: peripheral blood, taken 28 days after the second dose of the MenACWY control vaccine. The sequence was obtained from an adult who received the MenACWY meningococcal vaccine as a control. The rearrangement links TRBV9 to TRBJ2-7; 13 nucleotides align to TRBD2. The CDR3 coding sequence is TGTGCCAGCAGCCCCCGTCGACTAGCGGGGGGACCTAACTCCTACGAGCAGTACTTC. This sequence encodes CASSPRRLAGGPNSYEQYF.